The clone carrying this T cell receptor (beta chain) has a single count. The antigen remains unidentified. These data come from a study of cytomegalovirus exposure and HLA in healthy donors. A multiplex PCR was run with 60 Vbeta primers and 13 Jbeta primers. Repertoires were generated with immunoSEQ multiplex PCR, while TCRdb's copy carries only in-frame clones and drops some. This table has 55,000 to 70,000 clones, under 85% appearing once. The study, taken as a whole, reports: When a later analysis was performed, an Asian-associated ancestry cluster reportedly had fewer N-insertions than the roughly 730-donor mean. Association of around 17,000 TCR beta sequences with HLA alleles was found at 0.05 false discovery rate in a later analysis.

The sequence derives from a woman aged 60-75 years in good health and CMV-seropositive. The source material was PBMCs.

Here the CDR3 DNA reads TGTGCCAGCTGGAGACAGGGAGTAGAGACCCAGTACTTC. This encodes CASWRQGVETQYF. The chain uses TRBV5-4 and TRBJ2-5; 7 nucleotides align to TRBD1. This CDR3 is built from 13 residues. Germline V lookup: CDR1 SGHNT, CDR2 YYREEE (reference sequence). With V trimmed by 7 bases and J by 4 bases, 7 bases remained unmatched. The variable domain in full, completed from reference TRBV5-4 and TRBJ2-5, reads ETGVTQSPTHLIKTRGQQVTLRCSSQSGHNTVSWYQQALGQGPQFIFQYYREEENGRGNFPPRFSGLQFPNYSSELNVNALELDDSALYLCASWRQGVETQYFGPGTRLLVL.